This T cell receptor (beta chain) was profiled in a study of post-analysis software for immune sequencing data (dated by TCRdb to 2013 to 2016). Describing the broader study: The recorded disease courses included relapsing-remitting, secondary progressive and progressive-relapsing multiple sclerosis, and some patients had no subtype annotation. Patient repertoires were compared against ten to eleven previously published healthy control repertoires from donors aged about 6 to 25 years. A subset of samples was prepared in parallel using single-end sample barcoding, then pooled and co-amplified after Illumina adapter ligation.

V gives up 6 bases and J gives up 3 bases, and the segment between their germline ends measures 3 bases. The germline V gene sets CDR1 to SNHLY and CDR2 to FYNNEI. Spanning cysteine to phenylalanine, the CDR3 consists of 10 amino acids. Of the read, only the CDR3 DNA is kept; its 30 bases are in frame from base 1. Libraries were constructed by PCR. Sequencing was carried out with an Illumina HiSeq 2500. To reduce PCR and sequencing biases, unique molecular identifiers were incorporated into the TCR beta cDNA libraries. Every 1 to 10 million input T cells yielded about 500,000 cDNA molecules, meaning each molecule approximated one T cell. Patient libraries were prepared and sequenced with the same protocol used for the earlier healthy control dataset. Within a given batch, samples were prepared together, multiplexed and sequenced on the same HiSeq lane. As for how the authors treated the data: Raw barcoded reads were processed with MIGEC, and single-read molecular identifier groups were discarded before consensus assembly and CDR3 extraction. Clonotype tables were post-analysed with VDJtools, and diversity was normalized by down-sampling all datasets to the smallest sample size. Repertoire overlap clustering matched CDR3 amino acid but not nucleotide sequences to correct batch-related cross-sample contamination. TCRdb reanalyzed the raw reads on its own, using fastp at Q25 for trimming and MiXCR for clone calling, and kept in-frame beta chains. Every entry covers one CDR3 protein and lists the most common genes and DNA from its rows. The V and J calls and clone size are TCRdb's, not the authors'. This sample is represented by fewer than 850,000 distinct CDR3 sequences; just under 30% of them were singletons. The ten top clones hold around 0.6% of the sample.

In its sample, this clonotype was seen many times. The antigen it binds to is not known. Base quality data are lacking; no much larger clone is found one base away. The study at large found these results: The control group was slightly older than the multiple sclerosis patient group. Direct clustering with F measure revealed strong co-clustering of samples prepared in the same batch, which led to a batch-effect correction. Patients showed significantly higher frequencies than controls for roughly five TRBV segments, among them TRBV5-6, TRBV5-1 and TRBV20-1. Compared with controls, multiple sclerosis patients had significantly lower normalized Chao1 diversity, a finding suggesting substantial peripheral T-cell clonal expansion.

To demonstrate the VDJtools post-analysis software, TCR beta repertoires were profiled from the peripheral blood of 10 to 15 young patients with multiple sclerosis. The patients with multiple sclerosis were children and adolescents between about 6 and 16 years of age. The sample consisted of blood. The chain joins TRBV2 to TRBJ2-7; there is no confident call for the D gene. This TCR was recovered from a girl under 18 with multiple sclerosis. The CDR3 protein sequence reads: CASRGYEQYF. The nucleotide sequence is given as TGTGCCAGCAGGGGCTACGAGCAGTACTTC. With the portions outside the CDR3 filled from the reference TRBV2 and TRBJ2-7 genes, the complete variable region becomes EPEVTQTPSHQVTQMGQEVILRCVPISNHLYFYWYRQILGQKVEFLVSFYNNEISEKSEIFDDQFSVERPDGSNFTLKIRSTKLEDSAMYFCASRGYEQYFGPGTRLTVT.